This T cell receptor (beta chain) stems from a study of OX40 agonist ivuxolimab in advanced cancers. Findings of the study overall: Also present in some nonresponders was a low level of normalized T-cell clonal expansion.

Any history of autoimmune disease or systemic immunosuppression disqualified patients. The V gene lost 2 bases and the J gene lost 0 bases, with 11 bases spanning the gap. The germline V gene encodes CDR1 MNHEY and CDR2 SVGAGI. The CDR3 is 15 amino acids. Sequencing used immunoSEQ multiplex PCR; TCRdb keeps in-frame clones, though not all of them. The table lists about 60,000 clones, 86% of them singletons, with roughly 13% in the top ten. In the case of this clone: What it recognizes is unknown.

V usage is TRBV6-5 and J usage is TRBJ2-7; D uncertain. The input for sequencing was CD4+ or CD8+ T cells sorted from blood, taken in a trial of the OX40 agonist ivuxolimab. The sequence derives from an adult with an advanced solid tumor such as melanoma, head and neck, liver or kidney cancer. CDR3 sequence (DNA): TGTGCCAGCAGTTACGGAGAGACACTCTCCTACGAGCAGTACTTC. It is translated as CASSYGETLSYEQYF.